This entry concerns a single T cell receptor beta chain. The specificity of this receptor is unknown. No much larger clone is present one base from it, and per-base qualities are unavailable. The primary melanoma of each patient had been surgically resected and was considered potentially curable but at risk of metastatic recurrence. The method was the immunoSEQ multiplex PCR assay. High-throughput sequencing of the T-cell receptor beta chain was performed on primary melanoma tumor tissue. The paper's data handling went like this. The repertoire analyses covered TCRB CDR3 sharing between samples and the distribution of insertions and deletions. The predictive value of the T-cell fraction was ranked against histopathological variables by a gradient-boosted model. TCRdb provides this immuneACCESS table in a form limited to in-frame rearrangements. Some clones are lacking; in checked studies, under half of them reflect an unresolved V gene, and why the rest are absent is not known. V, J and clone size are those of that table, while D and trimming were read from the DNA. The sample records about 730 clones, about 87% of which are singletons. In total, the top ten clones hold 6.5% to 9% of the sample.

The data stem from a study of primary melanoma T cells and metastatic recurrence (dated by TCRdb to about 2020). For the wider study: The cohort was made up of 150 to 200 primary melanomas of stage T2 to T4, with thickness greater than 1 mm. Whether patient outcome could be predicted by T-cell fraction and T-cell repertoire clonality in primary melanoma tumors was the question this study put to the test. Histopathological grading of tumor-infiltrating lymphocytes was compared with the sequencing-derived T-cell fraction. The T-cell fraction measured by TCR beta sequencing was weighed against progression-free survival, the clinical outcome chosen for the comparison. The investigation overall reported the following: Regardless of nodal disease, mitotic rate or ulceration status, a T-cell fraction above 20% appeared to be protective. The tumor T-cell fraction reportedly predicted progression-free survival independently of thickness, ulceration, mitotic rate and age. Compared with adding any other histopathological variable to tumor thickness, adding T-cell fraction reportedly produced a bigger improvement in progression-free survival prediction. An effective T-cell-mediated antitumor response in primary melanoma was framed by the authors only as a suggestion, not a demonstrated mechanism.

Clipping removes 7 bases from V and 2 bases from J, with 6 as the unmatched junction base count. The germline V gene encodes CDR1 SGHNT and CDR2 YENEEA. Including cysteine and phenylalanine, the CDR3 has 14 amino acids. Just the 42-base CDR3 DNA is kept, in frame starting at base 1. The receptor comes from a human donor with melanoma. Recombination joined TRBV11-3 with TRBJ2-3; 7 nucleotides in the junction match TRBD1. The sequenced material came from melanoma tumor tissue. This receptor has the CDR3 CASTLGQDTDTQYF. The DNA is as follows: TGTGCCAGCACCCTCGGACAGGACACAGATACGCAGTATTTT.